This passage covers 9 T cell receptor beta chains from one sample sequenced in a study of cytomegalovirus exposure and HLA in healthy donors. Researchers ran the PCR with 60 Vbeta and 13 Jbeta primers. Measured with immunoSEQ multiplex PCR; TCRdb has only the in-frame clones, and not every one. The sample has 130,000 or so clones; about four fifths are singletons. The sequencing sample was made of PBMCs. These receptors were collected from a woman between 35 and 50 years old in good health and CMV-seronegative.

This chain uses TRBV30 with TRBJ1-1; possibly TRBD1 for D (5 bases). Germline assignment: CDR1 GTSNPN and CDR2 SVGIG (reference sequence). CDR3 length: 14 amino acids. The germline V and J ends were trimmed by 5 bases and 5 bases, with 18 bases remaining between them. The CDR3 coding sequence is TGTGCCTGGTCCCTAGGAGTGGGGGGGACTGAAGCTTTCTTT. This gives the protein CAWSLGVGGTEAFF.

V gene TRBV7-9 combines with J gene TRBJ1-1; D remains unclear. Germline V CDR1 and CDR2: SEHNR, FQNEAQ (reference sequence). This CDR3 contains 14 residues. The V end was cut by 1 base, the J end by 6 bases, with 12 bases between. In DNA form, the CDR3 reads TGTGCCAGCAGCTTAGGTTCCGCGCAACCTGAAGCTTTCTTT. It encodes CASSLGSAQPEAFF.

V usage is TRBV19 and J usage is TRBJ2-3, with 12 bases fitting TRBD1. This CDR3 is 16 amino acids long. J lost 1 base, V lost 3 bases, and 2 bases had no gene match. The germline CDR1 and CDR2 sequences are LNHDA and SQIVND (reference sequence). CDR3 nucleotides: TGTGCCAGTAGTATCCGGGACAGGGGGCGCACAGATACGCAGTATTTT. It translates to CASSIRDRGRTDTQYF.

The chain couples TRBV27 to TRBJ2-3, with D possibly TRBD1 on 6 matching bases. This CDR3 has 15 amino acids. The V end lost 0 bases, the J end lost 1 base, and 8 bases lay between the germline ends. Germline lookup yields CDR1 MNHEY and CDR2 SMNVEV (reference sequence). The CDR3 DNA reads TGTGCCAGCAGTTTATCTCCAGGGGGCACAGATACGCAGTATTTT. Protein sequence: CASSLSPGGTDTQYF.

This clone came up a few times. This chain joins TRBV4-2 and TRBJ1-6; TRBD1 agrees at 7 bases. The CDR3 sequence is 16 residues long. Germline values: CDR1 LGHNA, CDR2 YNFKEQ. J was trimmed by 7 bases and V by 0 bases; bases with no gene match: 6. CDR3 nucleotides: TGTGCCAGCAGCCAAGATCCGACAGGGAGCAATTCACCCCTCCACTTT. It encodes CASSQDPTGSNSPLHF.

The chain is built from TRBV4-2 and TRBJ2-7; TRBD1 is a possible D gene (6 bases). Germline values: CDR1 LGHNA, CDR2 YNFKEQ. The CDR3 consists of 16 residues. With 0 bases removed from V and 7 bases from J, the gap between germline ends came to 19 bases. CDR3 amino acids: CASSQDFRGHAEEQYF. CDR3 coding DNA: TGTGCCAGCAGCCAAGATTTCCGGGGACACGCGGAAGAGCAGTACTTC.

This clone occurred many times. CDR3 nucleotides: TGCGCCAGCAGGTGGAGCAGGGTGGCTGAAGCTTTCTTT. Translated: CASRWSRVAEAFF. V gene TRBV5-1 combines with J gene TRBJ1-1; D possibly corresponds to TRBD1 (5 bases). Germline CDR1 SGHRS, CDR2 YFSETQ. This CDR3 contains 13 residues. Deletions cut 5 bases from V and 6 bases from J, with 14 bases between.

This rearrangement joins TRBV5-1 to TRBJ1-2, with D maybe TRBD1 (5 bases). The CDR3 consists of 12 residues. V was shortened by 0 bases and J by 8 bases, with 8 bases between the two germline ends. Germline V lookup: CDR1 SGHRS, CDR2 YFSETQ. CDR3 residues: CASSLDQGGYTF. Here the CDR3 DNA reads TGCGCCAGCAGCTTGGATCAGGGAGGCTACACCTTC. Supplemented by reference TRBV5-1 and TRBJ1-2, the full variable domain reads KAGVTQTPRYLIKTRGQQVTLSCSPISGHRSVSWYQQTPGQGLQFLFEYFSETQRNKGNFPGRFSGRQFSNSRSEMNVSTLELGDSALYLCASSLDQGGYTFGSGTRLTVV.

This chain joins TRBV5-1 and TRBJ1-2; no firm D call. Per germline, CDR1 SGHRS and CDR2 YFSETQ. Deletions cut 7 bases from V and 1 base from J, with 17 bases between. There are 15 residues in the CDR3. CDR3 sequence reads: CASAKQRTLNYGYTF. Here the CDR3 DNA reads TGCGCCAGCGCTAAACAGAGAACACTTAACTATGGCTACACCTTC.